The 12 T cell receptor beta chains below were found in one sample sequenced in a study of T-cell reconstitution after alpha-beta-depleted transplantation in children. Construction of the TCRbeta library involved unique molecular identifiers. One entry per CDR3 protein, called by TCRdb with MiXCR from the PCR reads. Among about 70,000 distinct CDR3 sequences listed, approximately 10% were seen once. The sample in question was PBMCs, obtained before TCRalphabeta/CD19-depleted stem cell transplant. These receptors originate from a boy aged 5-17 years with acute myeloid leukemia, due to receive a stem cell transplant.

The sample holds many counts of this clonotype. The chain is built from TRBV20-1 and TRBJ2-3, with D possibly matching TRBD2 (5 bases). This CDR3 is built from 10 residues. CDR1 DFQATT and CDR2 SNEGSKA come from the germline V gene (reference sequence). The V end lost 8 bases, the J end lost 11 bases, and 14 bases lay between the germline ends. Here the CDR3 reads CSPNSGMQYF. CDR3 nucleotide sequence: TGCAGTCCAAACTCGGGGATGCAGTATTTT.

This clonotype was detected many times. The chain joins TRBV29-1 to TRBJ1-1; D not certain. The germline V gene encodes CDR1 SQVTM and CDR2 ANQGSEA. The CDR3 sequence is 13 residues long. Trimming shortened V by 7 bases and J by 3 bases, and 15 bases separated the two germline ends. The CDR3 protein is CSDTTGGYTEAFF. The CDR3 DNA is TGCAGCGACACGACTGGAGGCTACACTGAAGCTTTCTTT.

V gene TRBV12-3 or TRBV12-4 combines with J gene TRBJ1-3; perhaps TRBD1 as D (6 bases). Trimming stripped 6 bases from V and 0 bases from J, with 15 bases between. The CDR3 is made up of 16 amino acids. CDR3: CASSSFPGASGNTIYF. DNA for the CDR3: TGTGCCAGCAGCTCATTCCCGGGGGCCTCTGGAAACACCATATATTTT.

There are many counts of this clonotype. V is TRBV20-1 and J is TRBJ2-1; a weak D match, TRBD2 (5 bases). Between the trimmed V and J ends, which lost 6 bases and 4 bases, there was a span of 10 bases. There are 12 residues in the CDR3. The germline gives CDR1 DFQATT, CDR2 SNEGSKA (reference sequence). The CDR3 region has the DNA TGCAGTGCCCTCCGGGATTACAATGAGCAGTTCTTC. Translating it yields CSALRDYNEQFF.

This clonotype was seen at least ten times. The CDR3 spells CASSFGGRETQYF. The CDR3 DNA is TGTGCCAGCAGCTTCGGGGGCAGAGAGACCCAGTACTTC. This chain uses TRBV11-2 with TRBJ2-5, with D perhaps TRBD1 or TRBD2 (6 bases each). The CDR3 is 13 residues long. V gave up 3 bases and J gave up 4 bases, with 9 bases separating them. Germline values: CDR1 SGHAT, CDR2 FQNNGV.

This clonotype has a count of ten or more. The gene calls are TRBV15 and TRBJ2-1; no reliable D call. Deletions cut 4 bases from V and 5 bases from J, with 6 bases between. CDR3 length: 12 amino acids. CDR1 is LNHNV and CDR2 is YYDKDF in the germline V gene (reference sequence). The DNA of the CDR3 is TGTGCCACCAGCAACTCGAACAATGAGCAGTTCTTC. Protein product: CATSNSNNEQFF.

This clonotype was found many times. This chain uses TRBV11-1 with TRBJ1-5; maybe TRBD1 (6 bases). Trimming took off 3 bases at V and 1 base at J, with 19 bases between the two ends. The length of the CDR3 is 18 residues. CDR1 and CDR2 (germline): SGHAT, FQDESV (reference sequence). CDR3 sequence (DNA): TGTGCCAGCAGCTTTTGGCCCGGACAGTCTACGAGCAATCAGCCCCAGCATTTT. Encoded protein: CASSFWPGQSTSNQPQHF.

This clonotype appeared many times. This chain uses TRBV5-1 with TRBJ2-1; 9 bases map to TRBD2. V gave up 6 bases and J gave up 7 bases; unmatched junction bases: 11. In germline, CDR1 is SGHRS, CDR2 YFSETQ. The CDR3 totals 15 residues. The CDR3 protein is CASIPPSGGHNEQFF. CDR3 nucleotide sequence: TGCGCCAGCATCCCCCCCAGCGGGGGGCATAATGAGCAGTTCTTC.

This clonotype turned up a few times. V is TRBV18 and J is TRBJ2-7; 7 bases fit TRBD1. This CDR3 comprises 14 residues. Germline V lookup: CDR1 KGHSH, CDR2 LQKENI. J lost 0 bases, V lost 5 bases, and 4 bases had no gene match. The chain's CDR3 is CASSSRTGSYEQYF. The CDR3 DNA reads TGTGCCAGCTCATCAAGGACAGGCTCCTACGAGCAGTACTTC.

There are many counts of this clonotype. V gene TRBV7-2 combines with J gene TRBJ2-1; no reliable D call. There are 16 residues in the CDR3. V was pared by 4 bases and J by 0 bases, with 13 bases between. The V gene's germline CDR1 is SGHTA and CDR2 FQGNSA. The CDR3 loop reads CASSSVWSSSYNEQFF. The DNA of the CDR3 is TGTGCCAGCAGCTCCGTTTGGAGTAGCTCCTACAATGAGCAGTTCTTC.

This clonotype was observed a single time. This may arise from a read error, as a much more abundant clone is one base away. This chain links TRBV9 with TRBJ2-5; D might be TRBD1 (5 bases). Germline loops: CDR1 SGDLS, CDR2 YYNGEE. This CDR3 is 14 amino acids long. The CDR3 protein is CASSRTTAQETLYF. CDR3 nucleotides: TGTGCCAGCAGCAGAACGACAGCTCAGGAGACCCTGTACTTC.

There are many counts of this clonotype. V and J are TRBV10-3 and TRBJ2-1; 7 bases agree with TRBD2. V shed 2 bases, J shed 0 bases, and the junction held 7 bases outside the gene matches. The CDR3 covers 17 residues. The germline CDR1 and CDR2 sequences are ENHRY and SYGVKD. For the CDR3, the DNA is TGTGCCATCAGTGAGATTAGGCGGGAGAGCTCCTACAATGAGCAGTTCTTC. As protein: CAISEIRRESSYNEQFF.